The 21 T cell receptor beta chains in this list originate from one sample, sequenced in a study of T cells in localized non-small cell lung cancer. TCRdb's copy holds only in-frame clones and misses some; the assay was immunoSEQ multiplex PCR. The table includes tens of thousands of clones, 70% to 85% detected once. The starting material was peripheral blood, obtained before any cancer treatment. These receptors all stem from an older female donor with stage I lung adenocarcinoma.

This clone has more than one count but fewer than ten. This chain connects TRBV7-2 to TRBJ2-5, with 8 bases identical to TRBD2. Germline V gene lookup returns CDR1 SGHTA and CDR2 FQGNSA. The CDR3 runs to 13 residues. V trimming: 3 bases; J trimming: 3 bases; junction bases outside the gene matches: 0. The CDR3 loop reads CASSFGGEETQYF. DNA of the CDR3: TGTGCCAGCAGCTTCGGGGGGGAAGAGACCCAGTACTTC.

This rearrangement joins TRBV4-3 to TRBJ2-3; D gene ambiguous. Per germline, CDR1 LGHNA and CDR2 YSLEER. CDR3 length equals 13 residues. The ends were cut back, 0 bases at V and 4 bases at J, with 5 bases in the middle. CDR3 amino acids: CASSQDVADTQYF. For the CDR3, the DNA is TGCGCCAGCAGCCAAGACGTGGCAGATACGCAGTATTTT.

The J gene is TRBJ2-3, the V gene TRBV5-1; no clear D. CDR3 length: 17 residues. V was trimmed by 0 bases and J by 3 bases, leaving 17 bases between them. Germline lookup yields CDR1 SGHRS and CDR2 YFSETQ. The CDR3 nucleotides are TGCGCCAGCAGCTTGGCCCCTAGGGAAGGACGGACAGATACGCAGTATTTT. Encoded protein: CASSLAPREGRTDTQYF. Full variable domain (remainder filled in from reference TRBV5-1 and TRBJ2-3): KAGVTQTPRYLIKTRGQQVTLSCSPISGHRSVSWYQQTPGQGLQFLFEYFSETQRNKGNFPGRFSGRQFSNSRSEMNVSTLELGDSALYLCASSLAPREGRTDTQYFGPGTRLTVL.

The rearrangement joins TRBV27 to TRBJ2-7; weak D call: TRBD2 (5 bases). The CDR3 is 14 residues long. With 3 bases removed from V and 6 bases from J, the gap between germline ends came to 15 bases. The germline V gene encodes CDR1 MNHEY and CDR2 SMNVEV (reference sequence). The CDR3 here is CASSFTRVSLEQYF. The CDR3 DNA follows: TGTGCCAGCAGTTTTACGAGGGTATCCCTCGAGCAGTACTTC.

This chain connects TRBV9 to TRBJ2-5; maybe TRBD2 (6 bases). Per germline, CDR1 SGDLS and CDR2 YYNGEE. This CDR3 is 16 amino acids long. V was trimmed by 4 bases and J by 2 bases, leaving 18 bases between them. CDR3 in DNA: TGTGCCAGCAGCTCTCAGGGACTGCGGGTACAAGAGACCCAGTACTTC. This codes for CASSSQGLRVQETQYF.

The V and J genes are TRBV6-5 and TRBJ2-6; possibly TRBD1 for D (5 bases). V was pared by 3 bases and J by 4 bases, with 13 bases between. The germline V gene encodes CDR1 MNHEY and CDR2 SVGAGI. This CDR3 is built from 16 residues. The DNA of the CDR3 is TGTGCCAGCAGTTATTGGCAGGGTCTGGGGGCCAACGTCCTGACTTTC. This codes for CASSYWQGLGANVLTF.

V usage is TRBV7-8 and J usage is TRBJ2-7; D is unresolved. The V end was cut by 5 bases, the J end by 1 base, with 15 bases between. Germline V lookup: CDR1 SGHVS, CDR2 FQNEAQ. CDR3 length: 15 amino acids. CDR3 DNA: TGTGCCAGCAGCCAACGATCAGCTCTTTCCTACGAGCAGTACTTC. Residues: CASSQRSALSYEQYF.

The V gene is TRBV4-1, the J gene TRBJ2-1; D remains unclear. Germline CDR1 is MGHRA and CDR2 is YSYEKL. The CDR3 has 16 amino acids. V dropped 0 bases and J dropped 0 bases, with 9 bases sitting between them. CDR3: CASSQDPALSYNEQFF. The DNA of the CDR3 is TGCGCCAGCAGCCAAGACCCGGCTCTCTCCTACAATGAGCAGTTCTTC.

The gene calls are TRBV19 and TRBJ2-7; D is tentatively TRBD1 or TRBD2 (6 bases each). Between the trimmed V and J ends, which lost 5 bases and 0 bases, there was a span of 8 bases. CDR3 length: 13 amino acids. The germline V gene has CDR1 LNHDA and CDR2 SQIVND (reference sequence). Here the CDR3 reads CASSRGPSYEQYF. Written as DNA, the CDR3 is TGTGCCAGTAGTCGGGGGCCCTCCTACGAGCAGTACTTC.

The chain is built from TRBV19 and TRBJ1-5, with a weak D call TRBD1 (5 bases). Trimming cost V 8 bases and J 5 bases, with 19 bases left between them. CDR3 size: 15 residues. Looked up from germline, CDR1 is LNHDA and CDR2 is SQIVND (reference sequence). As DNA, the CDR3 is TGTGCCAGTTTTTACCTGGGGGAGATGGATCAGCCCCAGCATTTT. Its protein product is CASFYLGEMDQPQHF.

This chain connects TRBV19 to TRBJ2-3, with D perhaps TRBD2 (6 bases). The CDR3 runs to 14 residues. V was pared by 5 bases and J by 4 bases, with 13 bases between. Germline lookup yields CDR1 LNHDA and CDR2 SQIVND (reference sequence). The CDR3 sequence: CASSLGSNADTQYF. The CDR3, as DNA: TGTGCCAGTAGTCTCGGGAGTAACGCAGATACGCAGTATTTT. Together with reference TRBV19 and TRBJ2-3, the CDR3 gives the full variable domain: DGGITQSPKYLFRKEGQNVTLSCEQNLNHDAMYWYRQDPGQGLRLIYYSQIVNDFQKGDIAEGYSVSREKKESFPLTVTSAQKNPTAFYLCASSLGSNADTQYFGPGTRLTVL.

V usage is TRBV5-1 and J usage is TRBJ1-2; 8 bases agree with TRBD1. The V segment lost 0 bases and the J segment 8 bases; nucleotides outside the gene matches: 9. The CDR3 spans 15 residues. Germline V gene lookup returns CDR1 SGHRS and CDR2 YFSETQ. CDR3 nucleotide sequence: TGCGCCAGCAGCTTGGATCCCGGCGGGGACAGGGGCTACACCTTC. The encoded protein is CASSLDPGGDRGYTF. Filled out from reference TRBV5-1 and TRBJ1-2, the complete variable domain reads KAGVTQTPRYLIKTRGQQVTLSCSPISGHRSVSWYQQTPGQGLQFLFEYFSETQRNKGNFPGRFSGRQFSNSRSEMNVSTLELGDSALYLCASSLDPGGDRGYTFGSGTRLTVV.

CDR3 sequence reads: CSAREGWGLQGETQYF. The CDR3 coding sequence is TGCAGCGCCCGAGAGGGATGGGGGCTCCAGGGAGAGACCCAGTACTTC. The chain employs TRBV29-1 and TRBJ2-5, with D maybe TRBD1 (6 bases). Trimming removed 7 bases at V and 4 bases at J, with 25 bases between. The germline CDR1 and CDR2 sequences are SQVTM and ANQGSEA. This CDR3 comprises 16 residues. The whole variable domain, remainder taken from reference TRBV29-1 and TRBJ2-5, is SAVISQKPSRDICQRGTSLTIQCQVDSQVTMMFWYRQQPGQSLTLIATANQGSEATYESGFVIDKFPISRPNLTFSTLTVSNMSPEDSSIYLCSAREGWGLQGETQYFGPGTRLLVL.

The chain is built from TRBV19 and TRBJ2-1, with TRBD2 matching 7 bases. Germline V gene data show CDR1 as LNHDA and CDR2 as SQIVND (reference sequence). V shed 2 bases and J 3 bases; nucleotides not matched to a gene: 4. The CDR3 sequence is 15 residues long. The CDR3, as DNA: TGTGCCAGTAGTATATCGGGGACTATCTACAATGAGCAGTTCTTC. Translated: CASSISGTIYNEQFF.

The CDR3 DNA sequence: TGTGCCAGCAGCCTCTCACAGGGGGCCGCTTTCTTT. It yields the protein CASSLSQGAAFF. The chain uses TRBV2 and TRBJ1-1; TRBD1 aligns across 9 bases. CDR3 length: 12 amino acids. The ends lost 6 bases at V and 11 bases at J; junction bases unmatched: 7. Germline values: CDR1 SNHLY, CDR2 FYNNEI.

The genes are TRBV27 and TRBJ2-7; D not certain. The germline CDR1 and CDR2 sequences are MNHEY and SMNVEV (reference sequence). V shed 5 bases and J shed 4 bases, with 12 bases lying between them. This CDR3 spans 13 amino acids. Here the CDR3 reads CASSVFPRYEQYF. The CDR3 DNA is TGTGCCAGCAGTGTCTTCCCTCGGTACGAGCAGTACTTC.

This clone was recorded a few times. The V call is TRBV18, the J call TRBJ1-1; a weak D match, TRBD1 (6 bases). With 11 bases removed from V and 0 bases from J, the gap between germline ends came to 13 bases. The CDR3 extends over 13 amino acids. Germline CDR1 KGHSH, CDR2 LQKENI. The CDR3 is CAGRQEVNTEAFF. The CDR3 DNA is TGTGCCGGAAGACAGGAGGTGAACACTGAAGCTTTCTTT. Supplemented by reference TRBV18 and TRBJ1-1, the full variable domain reads NAGVMQNPRHLVRRRGQEARLRCSPMKGHSHVYWYRQLPEEGLKFMVYLQKENIIDESGMPKERFSAEFPKEGPSILRIQQVVRGDSAAYFCAGRQEVNTEAFFGQGTRLTVV.

V and J are TRBV5-1 and TRBJ1-5, with 7 bases lining up with TRBD1. The V segment lost 4 bases and the J segment 1 base; nucleotides outside the gene matches: 14. Germline loops: CDR1 SGHRS, CDR2 YFSETQ. CDR3 length equals 18 residues. The CDR3 is CASSPTPTGEISNQPQHF. The CDR3 bases are TGCGCCAGCAGCCCGACACCTACAGGGGAGATCAGCAATCAGCCCCAGCATTTT. The variable domain in full, with the rest retrieved from reference TRBV5-1 and TRBJ1-5, is KAGVTQTPRYLIKTRGQQVTLSCSPISGHRSVSWYQQTPGQGLQFLFEYFSETQRNKGNFPGRFSGRQFSNSRSEMNVSTLELGDSALYLCASSPTPTGEISNQPQHFGDGTRLSIL.

The chain is built from TRBV7-7 and TRBJ2-5; 13 bases are a match to TRBD2. This CDR3 comprises 16 residues. V lost 5 bases, J lost 5 bases, and 8 bases stayed unmatched. Germline CDR1 and CDR2: SSHAT and FNYEAQ (reference sequence). CDR3 in DNA: TGTGCCAGCAGCGCTGGACTAGCGGGAGAGGGGGAGACCCAGTACTTC. Amino acids: CASSAGLAGEGETQYF.

V gene TRBV6-5 combines with J gene TRBJ1-2; no definite D call. CDR3 length: 12 residues. CDR1 is MNHEY, CDR2 SVGAGI, per germline. Trimming stripped 7 bases from V and 7 bases from J, with 13 bases between. The CDR3 nucleotides read TGTGCCAGCACCGGCGGAGTTTCTGGCTACACCTTC. It translates to CASTGGVSGYTF.

The genes are TRBV6-5 and TRBJ2-5; 8 bases agree with TRBD2. This CDR3 comprises 16 residues. Per germline, CDR1 MNHEY and CDR2 SVGAGI. The trim removed 0 bases at V and 4 bases at J, leaving 7 bases unmatched. The CDR3 is CASSYSGLVMGETQYF. CDR3 coding DNA: TGTGCCAGCAGTTACTCGGGACTAGTCATGGGAGAGACCCAGTACTTC.